The T cell receptor (beta chain) described here comes from a study of Ad26.COV2.S vaccination and SARS-CoV-2 variants. This sample's treatment: roughly 20 received Ad26.COV2.S at low or high dose, single or two shots; roughly five received placebo; per-sample allocation not given. Material that was analyzed had been drawn on day 63 after the first vaccine or placebo injection. Repertoires were generated with immunoSEQ multiplex PCR, while TCRdb's copy carries only in-frame clones and drops some. The sample lists about 350,000 clones, approximately 90% occurring once. This clone was seen many times. CDR1 is MRHNA, CDR2 SNTAGT, per germline. J lost 6 bases, V lost 6 bases, and 15 bases had no gene match. The CDR3 covers 18 residues.

This receptor was identified in a person between 18 and 65 years old who received the Ad26.COV2.S COVID-19 vaccine or a placebo. Sequenced here: peripheral blood, sampled in a trial of Ad26.COV2.S vaccine versus placebo. The chain employs TRBV6-4 and TRBJ2-1; 12 positions match TRBD2. CDR3 in DNA: TGTGCCAGCAGGGCTAAAAACTCTAGCGGGGGGGCTGGCAATGAGCAGTTCTTC. Translating gives CASRAKNSSGGAGNEQFF.